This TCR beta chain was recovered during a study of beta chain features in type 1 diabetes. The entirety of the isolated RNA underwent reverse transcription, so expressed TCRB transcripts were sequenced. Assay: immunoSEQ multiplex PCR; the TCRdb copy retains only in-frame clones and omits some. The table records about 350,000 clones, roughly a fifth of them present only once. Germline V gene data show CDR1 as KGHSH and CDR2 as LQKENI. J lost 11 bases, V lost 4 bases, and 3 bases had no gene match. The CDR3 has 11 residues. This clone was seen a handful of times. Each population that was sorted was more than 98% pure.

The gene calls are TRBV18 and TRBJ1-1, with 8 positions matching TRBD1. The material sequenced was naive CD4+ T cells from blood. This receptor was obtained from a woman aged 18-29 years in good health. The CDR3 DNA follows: TGTGCCAGCTCACTAGACAGGGGTGCTTTCTTT. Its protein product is CASSLDRGAFF.